The 25 T cell receptor beta chains presented below share a single source sample, sequenced in a study of blood T cells in healthy people across ages. A sample-barcoded 5' primer and a J-beta primer mix were used in a second PCR of about 7 to 12 cycles. One entry per CDR3 protein, called by TCRdb with MiXCR from the 5' RACE reads. The data contain 1.5 million to 2 million distinct CDR3 sequences, roughly 27% of them seen just once; the ten biggest clones take up approximately 7.7%. The sample taken for sequencing was blood. The receptors stem from a woman in her 30s in good health.

V usage is TRBV5-1 and J usage is TRBJ2-1; 15 nucleotides agree with TRBD2. J was trimmed by 0 bases and V by 7 bases; bases with no gene match: 5. The V gene's germline CDR1 is SGHRS and CDR2 YFSETQ. There are 17 residues in the CDR3. This CDR3 reads CASFGTSGRNSYNEQFF. CDR3 DNA sequence: TGCGCCAGCTTCGGGACTAGCGGGAGGAACTCCTACAATGAGCAGTTCTTC.

This clonotype was picked up a small number of times. The chain recombines TRBV7-2 with TRBJ2-3; 12 bases map to TRBD2. Losses at the gene ends were 4 bases for V and 5 bases for J; bases not matched to a gene: 4. This CDR3 comprises 15 residues. The germline gives CDR1 SGHTA, CDR2 FQGNSA. CDR3 region: CASSSRLAGVDTQYF. Written as DNA, the CDR3 is TGTGCCAGCAGCTCGAGACTAGCGGGGGTAGATACGCAGTATTTT.

V is TRBV20-1 and J is TRBJ2-7; D perhaps matches TRBD1 (6 bases). Per germline, CDR1 DFQATT and CDR2 SNEGSKA (reference sequence). V dropped 5 bases and J dropped 2 bases, with 10 bases sitting between them. CDR3 length equals 12 residues. The CDR3 nucleotides read TGCAGTGCTCCAACAGGGACCTACGAGCAGTACTTC. It encodes CSAPTGTYEQYF.

A remark on this clonotype: One end of the junction is discordant with germline, which a read error may explain. The genes are TRBV29-1 and TRBJ2-1; 7 bases agree with TRBD1. The CDR3 is 13 residues long. Germline CDR1 reads SQVTM; CDR2 reads ANQGSEA. This CDR3 is CNVEVTGRNEQFF. For the CDR3, the DNA is TGCAACGTTGAGGTGACAGGGCGCAATGAGCAGTTCTTC.

This sequence joins TRBV6-6 and TRBJ1-3; D may be TRBD1 (6 bases). Germline-derived CDR1 and CDR2 are MNHNY and SVGAGI (reference sequence). With 5 bases removed from V and 1 base from J, the gap between germline ends came to 12 bases. This CDR3 is built from 15 residues. CDR3 protein: CASSPGGPSGNTIYF. CDR3 in DNA: TGTGCCAGCAGTCCCGGGGGGCCTTCTGGAAACACCATATATTTT.

J is TRBJ1-4 and V is TRBV5-1; 8 nucleotides line up with TRBD1. After removal of 7 bases from V and 7 bases from J, the junction contained 18 bases not matched to a gene. Germline CDR1 SGHRS, CDR2 YFSETQ. The CDR3 extends over 17 amino acids. CDR3 residues: CASADDRGRDVSEKLFF. The CDR3 coding sequence is TGCGCCAGCGCGGATGACAGGGGACGCGACGTCTCTGAAAAACTGTTTTTT. Looking up the rest from reference TRBV5-1 and TRBJ1-4 gives the full variable domain: KAGVTQTPRYLIKTRGQQVTLSCSPISGHRSVSWYQQTPGQGLQFLFEYFSETQRNKGNFPGRFSGRQFSNSRSEMNVSTLELGDSALYLCASADDRGRDVSEKLFFGSGTQLSVL.

The chain links TRBV7-2 to TRBJ2-1, with D tentatively TRBD1 or TRBD2 (6 bases each). This CDR3 has 16 amino acids. Germline values: CDR1 SGHTA, CDR2 FQGNSA. Trimming stripped 5 bases from V and 2 bases from J, with 16 bases between. The CDR3 nucleotides are TGTGCCAGCAGCCTACAGGGCTCGGGAGCCTACAATGAGCAGTTCTTC. Translation gives CASSLQGSGAYNEQFF.

This clonotype was found many times. CDR3 nucleotides: TGCAGCGTTTCTGAAGTGGCCTACAATGAGCAGTTCTTC. It encodes CSVSEVAYNEQFF. The chain combines TRBV29-1 with TRBJ2-1; no definite D call. The CDR3 has 13 residues. Germline CDR1 SQVTM, CDR2 ANQGSEA. V was cut by 5 bases and J by 2 bases, with 10 bases left in between.

V gene TRBV7-2 combines with J gene TRBJ1-2; D is perhaps TRBD1 (5 bases). V was cut by 2 bases and J by 8 bases, with 21 bases left in between. The V gene's germline CDR1 is SGHTA and CDR2 FQGNSA. The CDR3 is 16 amino acids. Here the CDR3 reads CASSLQGEVGSWGYTF. CDR3 DNA sequence: TGTGCCAGCAGCTTACAGGGCGAGGTCGGGAGCTGGGGCTACACCTTC. The full variable domain, its missing parts supplied by reference TRBV7-2 and TRBJ1-2, is GAGVSQSPSNKVTEKGKDVELRCDPISGHTALYWYRQSLGQGLEFLIYFQGNSAPDKSGLPSDRFSAERTGGSVSTLTIQRTQQEDSAVYLCASSLQGEVGSWGYTFGSGTRLTVV.

The chain has TRBV7-2 and TRBJ1-5; 7 bases agree with TRBD1. V shed 5 bases and J 6 bases; nucleotides not matched to a gene: 10. Germline assignment: CDR1 SGHTA and CDR2 FQGNSA. The CDR3 spans 15 residues. CDR3: CASSPGQRLGQPQHF. CDR3 nucleotides: TGTGCCAGCAGCCCGGGACAGAGGTTGGGTCAGCCCCAGCATTTT.

The chain has TRBV10-2 and TRBJ2-1; D not certain. The CDR3 totals 15 residues. Germline values: CDR1 WSHSY, CDR2 SAAADI. Trimming took off 6 bases at V and 5 bases at J, with 17 bases between the two ends. The CDR3 DNA follows: TGCGCCAGCAGGGCCTCCCTGGCCCTAGACAATGAGCAGTTCTTC. Translated: CASRASLALDNEQFF.

The chain has TRBV9 and TRBJ2-1; 11 positions agree with TRBD2. CDR3 length: 17 amino acids. The ends lost 3 bases at V and 3 bases at J; junction bases unmatched: 8. From germline, CDR1 is SGDLS and CDR2 YYNGEE. The CDR3 region is CASSGIAGGTYYNEQFF. The CDR3 DNA sequence: TGTGCCAGCAGCGGGATAGCGGGGGGGACATACTACAATGAGCAGTTCTTC.

This clonotype was detected ten times or more. The chain joins TRBV10-3 to TRBJ2-7, with a weak D call TRBD2 (5 bases). V lost 5 bases and J 1 base, leaving 12 bases between the germline ends. This CDR3 spans 14 amino acids. The germline V gene has CDR1 ENHRY and CDR2 SYGVKD. The CDR3 here is CAISISVRSYEQYF. The CDR3 bases are TGTGCCATCAGTATTAGCGTTAGGTCCTACGAGCAGTACTTC.

A single count supports this clonotype. This chain connects TRBV12-3 or TRBV12-4 to TRBJ1-3; D might be TRBD1 (5 bases). The V end was cut by 11 bases, the J end by 4 bases, with 18 bases between. The CDR3 totals 14 residues. The DNA for the CDR3 is TGTGCCGGGTTCACCGGGGCCACCGGAAACACCATATATTTT. Translating gives CAGFTGATGNTIYF.

The chain employs TRBV6-5 and TRBJ1-4, with 10 nucleotides matching TRBD1. Germline-derived CDR1 and CDR2 are MNHEY and SVGAGI. CDR3 size: 14 residues. J gave up 7 bases and V 5 bases, and 4 bases lay outside the gene matches. The DNA for the CDR3 is TGTGCCAGCAGTACGACAGGGGGCGTTGAAAAACTGTTTTTT. Translation: CASSTTGGVEKLFF.

This clonotype was detected only a few times. V is TRBV2 and J is TRBJ2-5; D possibly corresponds to TRBD2 (6 bases). Looked up from germline, CDR1 is SNHLY and CDR2 is FYNNEI. The V end lost 4 bases, the J end lost 3 bases, and 15 bases lay between the germline ends. The CDR3 spans 15 residues. This CDR3 is CASSARGSGEETQYF. In DNA form, the CDR3 reads TGTGCCAGCAGTGCCCGAGGTAGCGGAGAAGAGACCCAGTACTTC.

The V call is TRBV3-1, the J call TRBJ2-1; no firm D call. This CDR3 spans 15 amino acids. V lost 7 bases and J 3 bases, leaving 16 bases between the germline ends. Germline CDR1 is LGHDT and CDR2 is YNNKEL (reference sequence). The CDR3 nucleotides read TGTGCCAGCAACGGTGGAGATCCAATCTACAATGAGCAGTTCTTC. Translated, it gives CASNGGDPIYNEQFF.

The CDR3 here is CASSYTVSGELFF. CDR3 coding DNA: TGCGCCAGCAGCTATACGGTTTCCGGGGAGCTGTTTTTT. The V gene is TRBV5-1, the J gene TRBJ2-2; no clear D gene. The CDR3 runs to 13 residues. Germline CDR1 and CDR2: SGHRS and YFSETQ. Trimming cost V 3 bases and J 6 bases, with 9 bases left between them.

This clonotype has a count of ten or more. The rearrangement joins TRBV7-8 to TRBJ2-7; a weak D match, TRBD2 (5 bases). The CDR3 has 12 amino acids. Germline V CDR1 and CDR2: SGHVS, FQNEAQ. V was shortened by 5 bases and J by 6 bases, with 11 bases between the two germline ends. In DNA form, the CDR3 reads TGTGCCAGCAGCCCACGGGGAACCGAGCAGTACTTC. This sequence encodes CASSPRGTEQYF.

This clonotype was observed at least ten times. The genes are TRBV20-1 and TRBJ2-7, with TRBD1 matching over 10 bases. Germline lookup yields CDR1 DFQATT and CDR2 SNEGSKA (reference sequence). The CDR3 covers 14 residues. Trimming at V came to 0 bases and at J to 6 bases, leaving 5 bases not matched to a gene. In DNA, the CDR3 is TGCAGTGCTAGAGATTGGGGACAGGGGTTCGAGCAGTACTTC. This translates into CSARDWGQGFEQYF.

The table lists this clonotype with many counts. This chain joins TRBV7-9 and TRBJ2-7; the match to TRBD1 covers 7 bases. V lost 5 bases, J lost 2 bases, and 6 bases stayed unmatched. Germline CDR1 and CDR2: SEHNR and FQNEAQ (reference sequence). This CDR3 is built from 14 residues. The CDR3 is CASSPTGAAYEQYF. For the CDR3, the DNA is TGTGCCAGCAGCCCTACAGGGGCGGCCTACGAGCAGTACTTC.

In this sample, this clonotype turned up a few times. J is TRBJ2-2 and V is TRBV20-1; D possibly corresponds to TRBD2 (6 bases). This CDR3 has 19 amino acids. Germline CDR1 DFQATT, CDR2 SNEGSKA (reference sequence). With 2 bases removed from V and 0 bases from J, the gap between germline ends came to 22 bases. CDR3 nucleotides: TGCAGTGCTAGACCCTCGGTCGTACGGGACTCCTCGAACACCGGGGAGCTGTTTTTT. This codes for CSARPSVVRDSSNTGELFF.

This clonotype occurred many times. The V gene is TRBV2, the J gene TRBJ2-7; 9 bases are a match to TRBD1. Germline-derived CDR1 and CDR2 are SNHLY and FYNNEI. Unmatched junction bases numbered 7, after V lost 8 bases and J lost 5 bases. The CDR3 sequence is 13 residues long. The CDR3: CASSGQGRNEQYF. The CDR3, as DNA: TGTGCCAGCTCTGGACAGGGGAGGAACGAGCAGTACTTC.

V and J are TRBV2 and TRBJ2-1; D perhaps matches TRBD2 (7 bases). Germline V gene data show CDR1 as SNHLY and CDR2 as FYNNEI. V was clipped by 2 bases and J by 6 bases, with 14 bases between them. This CDR3 has 15 amino acids. The CDR3 loop reads CASSERGGAINEQFF. CDR3 in DNA: TGTGCCAGCAGTGAAAGGGGGGGGGCCATCAATGAGCAGTTCTTC.

The chain carries TRBV20-1 and TRBJ2-7; 11 bases are shared with TRBD2. Germline CDR1 is DFQATT and CDR2 is SNEGSKA (reference sequence). Trimming at V came to 5 bases and at J to 3 bases, leaving 15 bases not matched to a gene. The CDR3 is made up of 17 amino acids. The chain's CDR3 is CSAVLTRLAGRNYEQYF. DNA of the CDR3: TGCAGTGCTGTACTTACTCGACTAGCGGGAAGGAACTACGAGCAGTACTTC.